Listed below are T cell receptor beta chains from one sample, sequenced in a study of shared clonotypes between healthy human individuals. Profiling relied on immunoSEQ multiplex PCR, and the TCRdb table lists in-frame clones only, not all of them. Among hundreds of thousands of clones, more than 95% were seen once, and the ten largest hold around 0.058%. The sequencing input was naive CD4+ T cells sorted from blood. The source is a woman younger than 45 in good health. CDR3s include the opening cysteine and the closing phenylalanine or tryptophan. D genes are given only for firm matches. Size values are once, few and many counts, or a class for expanded clones, and some rows have none.

V gene	D gene	J gene	clone size	CDR3 DNA	CDR3 protein
TRBV27	.	TRBJ1-5	.	TGTGCCAGCAGTTTAATGGGCTCTAATCAGCCCCAGCATTTT	CASSLMGSNQPQHF
TRBV4-1	.	TRBJ2-3	.	TGCGCCAGCAGCTGGGCCAGTCGGGAGAAGGGCACAGATACGCAGTATTTT	CASSWASREKGTDTQYF
TRBV15	TRBD1	TRBJ2-7	.	TGTGCCACCAGCCGCCAAGGGGACAGGGGTTGGGAGCAGTACTTC	CATSRQGDRGWEQYF
TRBV18	.	TRBJ2-5	.	TGTGCCAGCTCACCACTCATGCCAGGGGCCCAAGAGACCCAGTACTTC	CASSPLMPGAQETQYF
TRBV7-3	.	TRBJ2-7	.	TGTGCCAGCAGCACGAGGGGTGGGGTCACCTACGAGCAGTACTTC	CASSTRGGVTYEQYF
TRBV20-1	.	TRBJ2-5	.	TGCAGTGCCCCTGGGGAGACCCAGTACTTC	CSAPGETQYF
TRBV5-8	TRBD1	TRBJ2-7	.	TGTGCCAGCAGCTTTGATGGGAGGACAGGGAATTCCTACGAGCAGTACTTC	CASSFDGRTGNSYEQYF
TRBV7-9	TRBD1	TRBJ2-7	.	TGTGCCAGCAGCTTAGAGAGGCTCGTGAGGGACAGGGGATACGAGCAGTACTTC	CASSLERLVRDRGYEQYF
TRBV5-4	.	TRBJ2-5	.	TGTGCCAGCAGCAGAGAGGCTGAGGAGACCCAGTACTTC	CASSREAEETQYF
TRBV15	.	TRBJ2-1	.	TGTGCCACCAGCCCCACCCCCGGCAATGAGCAGTTCTTC	CATSPTPGNEQFF
TRBV27	TRBD1	TRBJ1-4	.	TGTGCCAGCAGTTGGTACCGAAGGGGGCGGGTTGAAAAACTGTTTTTT	CASSWYRRGRVEKLFF
TRBV28	TRBD1	TRBJ1-2	.	TGTGCCAGTTTTACAGGGGGCGGATTTTATGGCTACACCTTC	CASFTGGGFYGYTF
TRBV2	TRBD1	TRBJ2-7	few	TGTGCCAGCCGGGACAGGGCATCCTACGAGCAGTACTTC	CASRDRASYEQYF
TRBV6-5	.	TRBJ2-5	.	TGTGCCAGCAGTTACTCGGTAGGGGAGGAGACCCAGTACTTC	CASSYSVGEETQYF
TRBV18	.	TRBJ2-5	.	TGTGCCAGCTCGCCCGGGACGAAAGAGACCCAGTACTTC	CASSPGTKETQYF
TRBV19	.	TRBJ1-2	.	TGTGCCAGTAGTCCCCTCCGGGTCTGGGGCTACACCTTC	CASSPLRVWGYTF
TRBV27	.	TRBJ1-5	.	TGTGCCAGCAGTTTACCCAATCAGCCCCAGCATTTT	CASSLPNQPQHF
TRBV9	.	TRBJ1-3	.	TGTGCCAGCAGCCTAGACTACGGCTCTGGAAACACCATATATTTT	CASSLDYGSGNTIYF
TRBV2	.	TRBJ1-5	.	TGTGCCAGCACGCCTTCCCCAAATCAGCCCCAGCATTTT	CASTPSPNQPQHF
TRBV28	.	TRBJ1-2	.	TGTGCCAGCAGTTTTACCCTGACCTCTGGGGGCTACACCTTC	CASSFTLTSGGYTF
TRBV5-1	.	TRBJ2-2	.	TGCGCCAGCAGCTTGGCCCGTAACACCGGGGAGCTGTTTTTT	CASSLARNTGELFF
TRBV18	.	TRBJ2-5	.	TGTGCCAGCTCACCAGGGACCCTCCAAGAGACCCAGTACTTC	CASSPGTLQETQYF
TRBV5-4	.	TRBJ2-3	.	TGTGCCAGCAGCTTGATTGAAAGCGGGACGCAGTATTTT	CASSLIESGTQYF
TRBV14	TRBD2	TRBJ2-1	.	TGTGCCAGCAGCCATCTGGCTAGCGGGAGGGCCGCCCCTCTTGAGCAGTTCTTC	CASSHLASGRAAPLEQFF
TRBV19	TRBD2	TRBJ2-2	.	TGTGCCAGTACGCAGGGGATAGCGGGAGTTGGGGAGCTGTTTTTT	CASTQGIAGVGELFF